Detailed here is one T cell receptor beta chain. The sample originates from a study of blood T cell repertoires in COVID-19. The wider study: Sites across the United States, Italy and Spain contributed samples from acute and convalescent COVID-19.

The table came from immunoSEQ multiplex PCR; TCRdb's copy has only in-frame clones and leaves some out. The sample includes tens of thousands of clones, 85% to 90% of them seen just once. Germline assignment: CDR1 MNHEY and CDR2 SMNVEV (reference sequence). CDR3 length: 15 amino acids. Trimming pared 2 bases from V and 4 bases from J, leaving 14 bases between. Sequencing used peripheral blood. V usage is TRBV27 and J usage is TRBJ1-2, with unresolved D. This receptor was obtained from a man in his fifties or sixties with acute or convalescent COVID-19. CDR3 nucleotides: TGTGCCAGCAGTTTAGCTGCAGGACTGGGCTATGGCTACACCTTC. It translates to CASSLAAGLGYGYTF.